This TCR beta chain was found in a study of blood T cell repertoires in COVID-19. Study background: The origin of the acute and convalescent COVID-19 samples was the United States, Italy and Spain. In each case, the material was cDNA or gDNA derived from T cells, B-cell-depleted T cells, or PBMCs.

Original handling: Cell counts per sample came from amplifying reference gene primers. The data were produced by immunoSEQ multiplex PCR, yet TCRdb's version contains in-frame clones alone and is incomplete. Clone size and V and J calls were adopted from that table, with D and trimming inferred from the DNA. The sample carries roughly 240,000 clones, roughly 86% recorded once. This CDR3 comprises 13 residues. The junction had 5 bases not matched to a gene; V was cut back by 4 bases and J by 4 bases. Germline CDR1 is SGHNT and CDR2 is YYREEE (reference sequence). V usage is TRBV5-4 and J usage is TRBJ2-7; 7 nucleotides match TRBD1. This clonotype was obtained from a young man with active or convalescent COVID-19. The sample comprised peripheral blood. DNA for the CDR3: TGTGCCAGCAGCCCGGGACAGAAATACGAGCAGTACTTC. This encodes CASSPGQKYEQYF.